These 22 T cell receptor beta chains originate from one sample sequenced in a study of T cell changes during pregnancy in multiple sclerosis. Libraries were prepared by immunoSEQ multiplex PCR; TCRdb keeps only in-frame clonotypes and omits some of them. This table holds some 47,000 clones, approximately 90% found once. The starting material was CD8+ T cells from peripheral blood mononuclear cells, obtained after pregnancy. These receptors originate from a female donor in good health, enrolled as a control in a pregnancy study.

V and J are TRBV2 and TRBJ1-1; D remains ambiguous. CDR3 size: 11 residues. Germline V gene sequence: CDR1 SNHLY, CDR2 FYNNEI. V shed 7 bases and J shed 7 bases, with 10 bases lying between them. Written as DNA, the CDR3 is TGTGCCAGCATCTCGGGTTTTGAAGCTTTCTTT. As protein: CASISGFEAFF.

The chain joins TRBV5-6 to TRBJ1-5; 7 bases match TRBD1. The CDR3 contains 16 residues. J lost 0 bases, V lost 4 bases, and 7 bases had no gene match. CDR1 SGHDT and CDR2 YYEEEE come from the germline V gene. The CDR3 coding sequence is TGTGCCAGCAGCCGGCAGGGGGTGATTAGCAATCAGCCCCAGCATTTT. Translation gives CASSRQGVISNQPQHF.

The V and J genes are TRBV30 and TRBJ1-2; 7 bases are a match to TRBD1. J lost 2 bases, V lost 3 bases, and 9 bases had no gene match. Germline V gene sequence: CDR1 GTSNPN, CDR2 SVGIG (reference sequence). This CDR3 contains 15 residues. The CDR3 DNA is TGTGCCTGGAGGCCCCCCGGGGGACAGAACTATGGCTACACCTTC. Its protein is CAWRPPGGQNYGYTF.

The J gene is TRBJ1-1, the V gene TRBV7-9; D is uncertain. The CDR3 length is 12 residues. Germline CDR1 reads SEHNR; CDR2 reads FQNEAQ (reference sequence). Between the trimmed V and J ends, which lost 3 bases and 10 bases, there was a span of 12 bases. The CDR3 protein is CASSFGEGSAFF. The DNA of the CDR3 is TGTGCCAGCAGCTTCGGTGAGGGTTCAGCTTTCTTT.

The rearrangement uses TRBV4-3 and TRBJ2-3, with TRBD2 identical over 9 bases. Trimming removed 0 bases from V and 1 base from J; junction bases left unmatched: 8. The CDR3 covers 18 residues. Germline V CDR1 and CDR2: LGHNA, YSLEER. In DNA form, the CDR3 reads TGCGCCAGCAGCCAAGAATATGCGGGCGGGGGGGGCACAGATACGCAGTATTTT. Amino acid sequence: CASSQEYAGGGGTDTQYF.

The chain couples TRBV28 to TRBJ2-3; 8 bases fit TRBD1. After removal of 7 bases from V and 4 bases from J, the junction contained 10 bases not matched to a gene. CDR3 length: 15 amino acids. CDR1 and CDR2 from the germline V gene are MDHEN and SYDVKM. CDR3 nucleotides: TGTGCCAGCAACCACGGACAGGGTGAACCAGATACGCAGTATTTT. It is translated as CASNHGQGEPDTQYF.

The CDR3 is CASSQDQRRDWQYF. The CDR3 nucleotides read TGTGCCAGCAGCCAAGATCAAAGAAGGGACTGGCAGTACTTC. J is TRBJ2-7 and V is TRBV14; a weak D match, TRBD2 (6 bases). Germline V gives CDR1 SGHDN, CDR2 FVKESK. Trimming pared 0 bases from V and 9 bases from J, leaving 15 bases between. CDR3 length equals 14 residues.

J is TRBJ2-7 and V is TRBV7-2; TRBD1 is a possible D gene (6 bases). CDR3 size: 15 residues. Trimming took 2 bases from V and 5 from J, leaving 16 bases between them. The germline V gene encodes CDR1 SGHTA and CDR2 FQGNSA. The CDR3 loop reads CASSLRGTEKDEQYF. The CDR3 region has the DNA TGTGCCAGCAGCTTAAGGGGGACGGAAAAGGACGAGCAGTACTTC. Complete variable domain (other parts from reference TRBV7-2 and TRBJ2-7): GAGVSQSPSNKVTEKGKDVELRCDPISGHTALYWYRQSLGQGLEFLIYFQGNSAPDKSGLPSDRFSAERTGGSVSTLTIQRTQQEDSAVYLCASSLRGTEKDEQYFGPGTRLTVT.

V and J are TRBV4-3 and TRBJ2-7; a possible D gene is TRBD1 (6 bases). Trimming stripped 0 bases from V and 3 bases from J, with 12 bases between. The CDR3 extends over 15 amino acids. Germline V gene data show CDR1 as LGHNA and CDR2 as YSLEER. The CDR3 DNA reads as TGCGCCAGCAGCCAAGAGGGCAGGGGAGTCTACGAGCAGTACTTC. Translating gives CASSQEGRGVYEQYF.

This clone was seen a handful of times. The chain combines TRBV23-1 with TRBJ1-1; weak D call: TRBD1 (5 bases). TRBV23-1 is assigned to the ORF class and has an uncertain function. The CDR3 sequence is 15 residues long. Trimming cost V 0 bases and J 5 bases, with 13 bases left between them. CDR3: CASSQSLGGRTEAFF. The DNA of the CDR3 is TGCGCCAGCAGTCAATCTCTCGGGGGGAGGACTGAAGCTTTCTTT.

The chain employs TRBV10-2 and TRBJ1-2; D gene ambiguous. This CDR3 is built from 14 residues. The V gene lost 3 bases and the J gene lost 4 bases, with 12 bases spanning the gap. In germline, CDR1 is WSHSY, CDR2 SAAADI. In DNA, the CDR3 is TGCGCCAGCAGTGACAGACTATTCGGCTATGGCTACACCTTC. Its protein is CASSDRLFGYGYTF.

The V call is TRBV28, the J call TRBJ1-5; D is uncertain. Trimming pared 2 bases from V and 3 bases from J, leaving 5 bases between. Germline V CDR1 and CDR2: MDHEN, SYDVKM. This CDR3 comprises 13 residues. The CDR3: CASSLQINQPQHF. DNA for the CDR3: TGTGCCAGCAGTTTACAGATCAATCAGCCCCAGCATTTT. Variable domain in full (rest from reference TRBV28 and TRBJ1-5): DVKVTQSSRYLVKRTGEKVFLECVQDMDHENMFWYRQDPGLGLRLIYFSYDVKMKEKGDIPEGYSVSREKKERFSLILESASTNQTSMYLCASSLQINQPQHFGDGTRLSIL.

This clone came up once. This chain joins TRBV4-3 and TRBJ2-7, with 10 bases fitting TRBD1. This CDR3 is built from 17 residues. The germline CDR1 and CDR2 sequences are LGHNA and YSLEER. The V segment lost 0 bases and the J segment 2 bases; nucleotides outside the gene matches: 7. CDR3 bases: TGCGCCAGCAGCCAAGACGTTGGGACAGGGGAGGCCTACGAGCAGTACTTC. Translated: CASSQDVGTGEAYEQYF.

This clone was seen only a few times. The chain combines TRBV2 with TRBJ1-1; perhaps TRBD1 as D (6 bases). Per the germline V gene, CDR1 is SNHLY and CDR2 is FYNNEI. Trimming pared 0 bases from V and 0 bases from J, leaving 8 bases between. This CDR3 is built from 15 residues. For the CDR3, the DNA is TGTGCCAGCAGTGAAGCTCAGGGGATGAACACTGAAGCTTTCTTT. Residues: CASSEAQGMNTEAFF.

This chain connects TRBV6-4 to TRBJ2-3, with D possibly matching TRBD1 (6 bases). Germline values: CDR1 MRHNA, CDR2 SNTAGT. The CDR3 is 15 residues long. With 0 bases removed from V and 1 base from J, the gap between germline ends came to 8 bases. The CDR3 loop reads CASSDSGAGTDTQYF. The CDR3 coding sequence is TGTGCCAGCAGTGACTCGGGGGCCGGCACAGATACGCAGTATTTT.

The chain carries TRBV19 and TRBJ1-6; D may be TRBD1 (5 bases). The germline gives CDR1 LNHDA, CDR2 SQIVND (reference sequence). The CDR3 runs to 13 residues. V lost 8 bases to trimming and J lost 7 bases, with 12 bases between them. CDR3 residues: CASRGTVNSPLHF. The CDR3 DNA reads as TGTGCCAGTCGGGGGACCGTCAATTCACCCCTCCACTTT. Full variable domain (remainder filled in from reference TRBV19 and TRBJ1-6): DGGITQSPKYLFRKEGQNVTLSCEQNLNHDAMYWYRQDPGQGLRLIYYSQIVNDFQKGDIAEGYSVSREKKESFPLTVTSAQKNPTAFYLCASRGTVNSPLHFGNGTRLTVT.

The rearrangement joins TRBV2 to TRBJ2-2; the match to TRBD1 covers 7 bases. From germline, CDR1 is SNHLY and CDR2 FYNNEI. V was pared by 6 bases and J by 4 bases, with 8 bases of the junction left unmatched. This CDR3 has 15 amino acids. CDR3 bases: TGTGCCAGCAGCTCTAATACAGGGGTCACCGGGGAGCTGTTTTTT. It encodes CASSSNTGVTGELFF.

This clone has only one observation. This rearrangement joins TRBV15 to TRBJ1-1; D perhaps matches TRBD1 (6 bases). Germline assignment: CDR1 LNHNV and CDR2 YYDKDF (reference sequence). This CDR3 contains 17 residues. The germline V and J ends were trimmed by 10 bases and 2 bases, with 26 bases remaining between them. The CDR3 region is CAILKTGTKFTNTEAFF. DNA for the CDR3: TGTGCCATCCTAAAAACCGGGACAAAGTTCACCAACACTGAAGCTTTCTTT.

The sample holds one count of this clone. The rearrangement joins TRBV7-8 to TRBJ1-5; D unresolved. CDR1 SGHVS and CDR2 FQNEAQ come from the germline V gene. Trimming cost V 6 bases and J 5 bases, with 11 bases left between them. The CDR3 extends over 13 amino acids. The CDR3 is CASRLQMDQPQHF. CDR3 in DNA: TGTGCCAGCAGGCTGCAGATGGATCAGCCCCAGCATTTT.

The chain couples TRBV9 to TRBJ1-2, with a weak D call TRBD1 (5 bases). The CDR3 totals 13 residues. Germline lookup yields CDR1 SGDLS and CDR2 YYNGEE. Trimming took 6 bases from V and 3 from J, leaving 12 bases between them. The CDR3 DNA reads TGTGCCAGCAAGGGCAGGGACTACTATGGCTACACCTTC. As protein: CASKGRDYYGYTF.

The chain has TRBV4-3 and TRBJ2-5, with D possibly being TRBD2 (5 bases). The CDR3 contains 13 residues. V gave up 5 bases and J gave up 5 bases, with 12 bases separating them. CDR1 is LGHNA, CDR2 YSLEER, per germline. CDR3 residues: CASSSDSGETQYF. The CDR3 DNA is TGCGCCAGCAGCTCGGACTCCGGGGAGACCCAGTACTTC.

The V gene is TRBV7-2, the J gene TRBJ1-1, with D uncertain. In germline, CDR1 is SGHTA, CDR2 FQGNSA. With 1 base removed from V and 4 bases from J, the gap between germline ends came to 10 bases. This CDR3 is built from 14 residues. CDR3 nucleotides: TGTGCCAGCAGCTTAGATTCGGGGAGCACTGAAGCTTTCTTT. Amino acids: CASSLDSGSTEAFF.